These 16 T cell receptor beta chains share one sample of origin, sequenced in a study of cytomegalovirus exposure and HLA in healthy donors. Primers for the PCR totalled 60 Vbeta and 13 Jbeta. The assay was immunoSEQ multiplex PCR, and TCRdb's table has in-frame clones only and misses some. The repertoire consists of about 88,000 clones, with 75% to 90% occurring once and the leading ten covering around 2.5%. Sequencing used PBMCs. Receptors originate from a man younger than 35 in good health and CMV-seronegative.

The V gene is TRBV9, the J gene TRBJ1-5; TRBD1 matches at 8 bases. V shed 4 bases and J 6 bases; nucleotides not matched to a gene: 6. Germline CDR1 SGDLS, CDR2 YYNGEE. The CDR3 sequence is 14 residues long. This CDR3 reads CASSPGQGSQPQHF. CDR3 bases: TGTGCCAGCAGCCCCGGACAGGGAAGTCAGCCCCAGCATTTT.

A single count supports this clone. The gene calls are TRBV6-6 and TRBJ2-1, with TRBD2 matching 10 bases. Germline trimming cut 8 bases from V and 8 bases from J; bases unmatched to any gene: 12. The CDR3 runs to 15 residues. Germline lookup yields CDR1 MNHNY and CDR2 SVGAGI (reference sequence). The CDR3 region is CASRTYQREGDEQFF. CDR3 nucleotides: TGTGCCAGCCGAACATATCAGCGGGAGGGTGATGAGCAGTTCTTC.

This clone is a singleton in its sample. The V call is TRBV25-1, the J call TRBJ1-4; TRBD1 matches 10 bases. The CDR3 contains 14 residues. Trimming took 7 bases from V and 8 from J; bases not matched to a gene: 7. Germline V gene lookup returns CDR1 MGHDK and CDR2 SYGVNS. The CDR3 protein is CASTRQGAGEKLFF. CDR3 sequence (DNA): TGTGCCAGCACCCGACAGGGGGCCGGGGAAAAACTGTTTTTT. The full variable domain, rest sourced from reference TRBV25-1 and TRBJ1-4, is EADIYQTPRYLVIGTGKKITLECSQTMGHDKMYWYQQDPGMELHLIHYSYGVNSTEKGDLSSESTVSRIRTEHFPLTLESARPSHTSQYLCASTRQGAGEKLFFGSGTQLSVL.

The V call is TRBV11-1, the J call TRBJ2-1, with 10 bases fitting TRBD2. Looked up from germline, CDR1 is SGHAT and CDR2 is FQDESV (reference sequence). CDR3 length: 18 amino acids. V trimming: 3 bases; J trimming: 9 bases; junction bases outside the gene matches: 17. In nucleotides, the CDR3 is TGTGCCAGCAGCTTCTGGGCTAGCGGGAGCCGCGGGGGGGGTGAGCAGTTCTTC. Translating it yields CASSFWASGSRGGGEQFF.

The chain joins TRBV28 to TRBJ2-7; D is possibly TRBD2 (6 bases). This CDR3 contains 15 residues. Germline CDR1 is MDHEN and CDR2 is SYDVKM. V lost 6 bases, J lost 1 base, and 16 bases lay in between. The CDR3: CASRSAASDSYEQYF. In nucleotides, the CDR3 is TGTGCCAGCAGGTCGGCGGCTAGCGATTCCTACGAGCAGTACTTC.

This clone was seen a few times. The V call is TRBV6-4, the J call TRBJ2-1, with 9 positions matching TRBD1. J gave up 10 bases and V 2 bases, and 9 bases lay outside the gene matches. The germline V gene has CDR1 MRHNA and CDR2 SNTAGT. This CDR3 is built from 15 residues. CDR3 protein: CASSDTGDRGGEQFF. The CDR3 DNA sequence: TGTGCCAGCAGTGACACCGGTGACAGGGGGGGGGAGCAGTTCTTC.

V and J are TRBV28 and TRBJ1-1; 9 bases map to TRBD1. Looked up from germline, CDR1 is MDHEN and CDR2 is SYDVKM. The CDR3 spans 15 residues. The ends lost 2 bases at V and 4 bases at J; junction bases unmatched: 5. The CDR3 loop reads CASSLKDRGFTEAFF. The CDR3 DNA reads TGTGCCAGCAGTTTAAAAGACAGGGGGTTCACTGAAGCTTTCTTT.

The gene calls are TRBV18 and TRBJ2-5; 10 nucleotides align to TRBD2. The better agreement between TRBJ2-7 and the DNA end casts doubt on the J call. The CDR3 has 16 amino acids. Germline V lookup: CDR1 KGHSH, CDR2 LQKENI. The CDR3 loop reads CASSPLPSGGTYEQYF. The CDR3 bases are TGTGCCAGCTCACCACTACCTAGCGGGGGAACCTACGAGCAGTACTTC.

J is TRBJ2-1 and V is TRBV19; D possibly corresponds to TRBD2 (8 bases). This CDR3 comprises 15 residues. V lost 6 bases and J lost 7, with 19 bases in between. The germline V gene has CDR1 LNHDA and CDR2 SQIVND (reference sequence). The CDR3 coding sequence is TGTGCCAGTAGCCGGGGGGGGACAGTTCTTAATGAGCAGTTCTTC. It encodes CASSRGGTVLNEQFF. The whole variable domain, remainder taken from reference TRBV19 and TRBJ2-1, is DGGITQSPKYLFRKEGQNVTLSCEQNLNHDAMYWYRQDPGQGLRLIYYSQIVNDFQKGDIAEGYSVSREKKESFPLTVTSAQKNPTAFYLCASSRGGTVLNEQFFGPGTRLTVL.

V and J are TRBV27 and TRBJ2-1; 9 bases map to TRBD2. Germline assignment: CDR1 MNHEY and CDR2 SMNVEV (reference sequence). The length of the CDR3 is 16 residues. With V trimmed by 3 bases and J by 7 bases, 10 bases remained unmatched. The CDR3 DNA is TGTGCCAGCAGTTTCCTTAGGGCGGGAGGGTTTAATGAGCAGTTCTTC. Residues: CASSFLRAGGFNEQFF.

The chain couples TRBV6-5 to TRBJ2-7; 7 bases are shared with TRBD1. Trimming removed 10 bases from V and 3 bases from J; junction bases left unmatched: 15. CDR1 is MNHEY, CDR2 SVGAGI, per germline. This CDR3 has 15 amino acids. The chain's CDR3 is CAISSPGTDSYEQYF. CDR3 DNA sequence: TGTGCCATCAGCTCCCCCGGGACAGACAGCTACGAGCAGTACTTC.

The V gene is TRBV7-2, the J gene TRBJ2-3, with 9 bases fitting TRBD2. CDR1 and CDR2 from the germline V gene are SGHTA and FQGNSA. The CDR3 is made up of 18 amino acids. J lost 2 bases, V lost 5 bases, and 14 bases had no gene match. The chain's CDR3 is CASSPGLASIPYTDTQYF. The DNA of the CDR3 is TGTGCCAGCAGCCCCGGACTAGCGTCGATCCCCTACACAGATACGCAGTATTTT. Full variable domain (remainder filled in from reference TRBV7-2 and TRBJ2-3): GAGVSQSPSNKVTEKGKDVELRCDPISGHTALYWYRQSLGQGLEFLIYFQGNSAPDKSGLPSDRFSAERTGGSVSTLTIQRTQQEDSAVYLCASSPGLASIPYTDTQYFGPGTRLTVL.

The genes are TRBV5-4 and TRBJ2-5; D is perhaps TRBD1 (5 bases). V shed 4 bases and J shed 3 bases, with 13 bases lying between them. CDR3 length: 14 amino acids. Germline assignment: CDR1 SGHNT and CDR2 YYREEE (reference sequence). The CDR3 sequence: CASSPPGREETQYF. CDR3 in DNA: TGTGCCAGCAGCCCTCCCGGCAGGGAAGAGACCCAGTACTTC.

This clone has just one count. This chain links TRBV6-6 with TRBJ2-2, with 8 bases fitting TRBD2. Germline CDR1 and CDR2: MNHNY and SVGAGI (reference sequence). J was trimmed by 6 bases and V by 8 bases; bases with no gene match: 11. The CDR3 consists of 15 residues. CDR3: CASSQLAAPAGELFF. CDR3 nucleotides: TGTGCCAGCTCCCAACTAGCGGCCCCCGCCGGGGAGCTGTTTTTT.

CDR3 DNA sequence: TGTGCCAGTAGTACCCAATCGACAGGGCCATCCTACGAGCAGTACTTC. Its translation is CASSTQSTGPSYEQYF. V gene TRBV19 combines with J gene TRBJ2-7, with 7 bases identical to TRBD1. From germline, CDR1 is LNHDA and CDR2 SQIVND (reference sequence). This CDR3 has 16 residues. J gave up 1 base and V 4 bases, and 10 bases lay outside the gene matches.

V and J are TRBV6-5 and TRBJ2-7, with 7 bases aligning to TRBD2. V lost 5 bases, J lost 1 base, and 2 bases stayed unmatched. The CDR3 is 13 amino acids. Germline CDR1 MNHEY, CDR2 SVGAGI. CDR3 protein: CASSRGGSYEQYF. The DNA for the CDR3 is TGTGCCAGCAGTCGCGGGGGTTCCTACGAGCAGTACTTC.